This entry lists 31 T cell receptor beta chains sequenced from one sample in a study of T cell responses to AZD1222 COVID-19 vaccine (dated by TCRdb to 2020 to 2022). In light of the paper, this sample's time point label describes: about 28 days (+/-7) after the second vaccine dose. Libraries were prepared through the immunoSEQ multiplex PCR assay. Drawn from immuneACCESS, this table holds only the in-frame rearrangements with V and J called that TCRdb kept. Clones are partly lost; checked studies trace under half to an unresolved V gene and leave the rest unexplained. The sample profile shows about 84,000 clones; 70% to 90% of them were found once. The biggest ten clones account for 9% to 14% of the sample. The sequenced sample was peripheral blood, obtained 28 days after the second AZD1222 dose. These receptors were taken from an adult who received the AZD1222 COVID-19 vaccine.

J is TRBJ1-2 and V is TRBV10-2; D possibly corresponds to TRBD1 (6 bases). V dropped 2 bases and J dropped 4 bases, with 11 bases sitting between them. This CDR3 comprises 14 residues. Germline V CDR1 and CDR2: WSHSY, SAAADI. The CDR3 DNA reads as TGCGCCAGCAGTGAGAGGGGGGGGTCCTATGGCTACACCTTC. Residues: CASSERGGSYGYTF.

J is TRBJ1-2 and V is TRBV27; 9 bases map to TRBD1. V trimming: 3 bases; J trimming: 0 bases; junction bases outside the gene matches: 14. The CDR3 is made up of 19 amino acids. CDR1 is MNHEY and CDR2 is SMNVEV in the germline V gene (reference sequence). The CDR3 here is CASSFEGSGGTGPNYGYTF. The CDR3 bases are TGTGCCAGCAGTTTTGAAGGGTCGGGGGGGACAGGGCCTAACTATGGCTACACCTTC.

The chain carries TRBV7-6 and TRBJ1-1; the D gene is possibly TRBD1 (6 bases). Per germline, CDR1 SGHVS and CDR2 FNYEAQ. The V gene lost 1 base and the J gene lost 0 bases, with 12 bases spanning the gap. The CDR3 length is 16 residues. Here the CDR3 reads CASSLGSSGVNTEAFF. In DNA form, the CDR3 reads TGTGCCAGCAGCTTAGGGAGCTCAGGGGTGAACACTGAAGCTTTCTTT.

The sample holds one count of this clone. The V and J genes are TRBV27 and TRBJ1-2; 8 bases fit TRBD1. This CDR3 is built from 16 residues. Trimming removed 6 bases from V and 6 bases from J; junction bases left unmatched: 15. Germline V gives CDR1 MNHEY, CDR2 SMNVEV (reference sequence). The DNA for the CDR3 is TGTGCCAGCAGAACCCATAATGACAGGGGAAGGCATGGCTACACCTTC. Protein: CASRTHNDRGRHGYTF.

CDR3 nucleotides: TGTGCCAGCAGCCAACGGGCCCTTTCTGGAAACACCATATATTTT. Residues: CASSQRALSGNTIYF. This chain connects TRBV6-2 or TRBV6-3 to TRBJ1-3; the D is unclear. CDR1 is MNHEY and CDR2 is SVGEGT in the germline V gene. V was cut by 6 bases and J by 1 base, with 13 bases left in between. CDR3 length: 15 residues.

The gene calls are TRBV6-1 and TRBJ1-1; no clear D gene. Per the germline V gene, CDR1 is MNHNS and CDR2 is SASEGT. The CDR3 contains 13 residues. V gave up 0 bases and J gave up 9 bases, with 11 bases separating them. CDR3 sequence reads: CASSEARAGKAFF. The CDR3 bases are TGTGCCAGCAGTGAAGCTCGGGCAGGAAAAGCTTTCTTT.

This chain links TRBV7-8 with TRBJ2-1, with D perhaps given as TRBD1 or TRBD2 (6 bases each). The germline CDR1 and CDR2 sequences are SGHVS and FQNEAQ. This CDR3 is 19 amino acids long. The V end was cut by 6 bases, the J end by 0 bases, with 24 bases between. The CDR3 DNA reads TGTGCCAGCAGTTCCCGAGGAGGGGGTTTTGGGAGCTCCTACAATGAGCAGTTCTTC. Protein sequence: CASSSRGGGFGSSYNEQFF.

The chain carries TRBV7-2 and TRBJ2-2; D is uncertain. Germline V CDR1 and CDR2: SGHTA, FQGNSA. V gave up 4 bases and J gave up 0 bases, with 9 bases separating them. The CDR3 contains 15 residues. This CDR3 reads CASSYQASNTGELFF. CDR3 coding DNA: TGTGCCAGCAGCTACCAGGCCTCGAACACCGGGGAGCTGTTTTTT.

The chain carries TRBV2 and TRBJ2-2, with D possibly matching TRBD1 (7 bases). The CDR3 sequence is 14 residues long. The germline V and J ends were trimmed by 8 bases and 8 bases, with 18 bases remaining between them. Looked up from germline, CDR1 is SNHLY and CDR2 is FYNNEI. In DNA, the CDR3 is TGTGCCAGCGCACCACAGGGGAGGAGTGGGGAGCTGTTTTTT. Translating gives CASAPQGRSGELFF.

The chain joins TRBV21-1 to TRBJ2-4; the table's TRBD1 call for D was not verified on the DNA. TRBV21-1 is shown as a pseudogene. This CDR3 comprises 18 residues. CDR3 sequence: CASSKGTASNLAKNIQYF. The CDR3 DNA is TGTGCCAGCAGCAAGGGGACAGCCTCCAACCTAGCCAAAAACATTCAGTACTTC.

V is TRBV4-2 and J is TRBJ2-2; 8 bases fit TRBD2. The CDR3 has 17 amino acids. With V trimmed by 1 base and J by 2 bases, 6 bases remained unmatched. Germline loops: CDR1 LGHNA, CDR2 YNFKEQ. The CDR3 sequence is CASSQVTSGGNTGELFF. CDR3 nucleotide sequence: TGTGCCAGCAGCCAAGTCACTAGCGGAGGTAACACCGGGGAGCTGTTTTTT.

The V and J genes are TRBV5-1 and TRBJ2-7; the D gene is possibly TRBD1 (6 bases). Germline CDR1 is SGHRS and CDR2 is YFSETQ. The CDR3 spans 14 residues. V gave up 4 bases and J gave up 3 bases, with 14 bases separating them. The CDR3 loop reads CASSASTGNYEQYF. Here the CDR3 DNA reads TGCGCCAGCAGCGCCTCGACAGGTAACTACGAGCAGTACTTC.

This clone was picked up a small number of times. V usage is TRBV30 and J usage is TRBJ1-6; D possibly corresponds to TRBD1 (5 bases). CDR3 length: 14 amino acids. Germline values: CDR1 GTSNPN, CDR2 SVGIG (reference sequence). The germline V and J ends were trimmed by 1 base and 6 bases, with 10 bases remaining between them. DNA of the CDR3: TGTGCCTGGAGTGCGACAGCGATTAATTCACCCCTCCACTTT. Its translation: CAWSATAINSPLHF.

The rearrangement links TRBV29-1 to TRBJ2-1; TRBD1 matches 10 bases. CDR1 and CDR2 from the germline V gene are SQVTM and ANQGSEA. CDR3 length: 16 amino acids. Trimming took 4 bases from V and 6 from J; bases not matched to a gene: 12. The chain's CDR3 is CSVVPNWDRGGNEQFF. The CDR3 DNA reads TGCAGCGTTGTTCCCAATTGGGACAGGGGTGGCAATGAGCAGTTCTTC.

The chain employs TRBV4-2 and TRBJ1-5; no clear D. V lost 3 bases to trimming and J lost 0 bases, with 12 bases between them. Germline V gives CDR1 LGHNA, CDR2 YNFKEQ. The CDR3 contains 16 residues. CDR3 nucleotide sequence: TGTGCCAGCAGCCACGGCACGGTTGGTAGCAATCAGCCCCAGCATTTT. This translates into CASSHGTVGSNQPQHF.

The V gene is TRBV4-2, the J gene TRBJ2-1; 9 bases agree with TRBD2. There are 15 residues in the CDR3. Unmatched junction bases numbered 2, after V lost 1 base and J lost 4 bases. Germline CDR1 is LGHNA and CDR2 is YNFKEQ. The CDR3 is CASSQVLAGYNEQFF. CDR3 DNA: TGTGCCAGCAGCCAAGTTCTAGCGGGGTACAATGAGCAGTTCTTC.

This chain connects TRBV18 to TRBJ2-2; TRBD1 is a possible D gene (6 bases). Trimming cost V 3 bases and J 0 bases, with 8 bases left between them. The CDR3 is 15 amino acids. Germline CDR1 KGHSH, CDR2 LQKENI. CDR3 residues: CASSPTGSNTGELFF. The CDR3 nucleotides are TGTGCCAGCTCACCGACAGGTTCGAACACCGGGGAGCTGTTTTTT.

The chain has TRBV6-6 and TRBJ1-1, with 7 bases fitting TRBD1. Germline CDR1 reads MNHNY; CDR2 reads SVGAGI (reference sequence). The length of the CDR3 is 15 residues. Germline trimming cut 7 bases from V and 2 bases from J; bases unmatched to any gene: 10. CDR3 amino acids: CASNAGGTGNTEAFF. DNA for the CDR3: TGTGCCAGCAACGCAGGGGGAACAGGAAACACTGAAGCTTTCTTT.

The rearrangement uses TRBV27 and TRBJ1-1; TRBD1 might be the D (5 bases). The CDR3 length is 16 residues. Germline V gene data show CDR1 as MNHEY and CDR2 as SMNVEV (reference sequence). Trimming removed 6 bases at V and 0 bases at J, with 17 bases between. The CDR3: CASSPGTSLMNTEAFF. DNA of the CDR3: TGTGCCAGCAGCCCCGGGACGTCCCTCATGAACACTGAAGCTTTCTTT.

This clone was recorded once. The chain links TRBV10-2 to TRBJ2-7, with 9 bases fitting TRBD1. This CDR3 contains 16 residues. V was pared by 6 bases and J by 3 bases, with 12 bases of the junction left unmatched. In germline, CDR1 is WSHSY, CDR2 SAAADI. The CDR3 DNA is TGCGCCAGCAGCGACAGGGGGGCCAGTCCCGGCTACGAGCAGTACGTC. This translates into CASSDRGASPGYEQYV.

The genes are TRBV28 and TRBJ1-2; D unresolved. CDR1 and CDR2 (germline): MDHEN, SYDVKM. The CDR3 extends over 11 amino acids. Between the trimmed V and J ends, which lost 9 bases and 4 bases, there was a span of 9 bases. Written as DNA, the CDR3 is TGTGCCAGTACTGGATTCTATGGCTACACCTTC. Its protein product is CASTGFYGYTF.

This chain connects TRBV24-1 to TRBJ2-5, with 15 bases lining up with TRBD2. The CDR3 is made up of 17 amino acids. The V gene end was trimmed by 3 bases and the J gene end by 2 bases; junction bases not matched to a gene: 3. CDR1 is KGHDR and CDR2 is SFDVKD in the germline V gene. The CDR3 loop is CATSDPGTSGGQETQYF. The CDR3 nucleotides are TGTGCCACCAGTGATCCCGGGACTAGCGGGGGGCAAGAGACCCAGTACTTC.

The rearrangement joins TRBV3-1 (or the pseudogene TRBV3-2) to TRBJ2-1; 7 bases match TRBD2. Germline V gene sequence: CDR1 LGHDT, CDR2 YNNKEL (reference sequence). V trimming: 4 bases; J trimming: 4 bases; junction bases outside the gene matches: 7. The CDR3 runs 15 residues. This CDR3 is CASSPPGLTYNEQFF. The CDR3 bases are TGTGCCAGCAGCCCCCCGGGACTAACTTACAATGAGCAGTTCTTC.

The V gene is TRBV25-1, the J gene TRBJ2-1, with D tentatively TRBD1 (6 bases). In germline, CDR1 is MGHDK, CDR2 SYGVNS. V was clipped by 3 bases and J by 0 bases, with 15 bases between them. CDR3 size: 17 residues. The CDR3 nucleotides read TGTGCCAGCAGTGATTCGACAGGTTGGTCCTCCTACAATGAGCAGTTCTTC. Protein product: CASSDSTGWSSYNEQFF.

The chain couples TRBV2 to TRBJ2-2; unclear D gene. Between the trimmed V and J ends, which lost 6 bases and 8 bases, there was a span of 7 bases. The CDR3 runs 11 residues. In germline, CDR1 is SNHLY, CDR2 FYNNEI. CDR3 loop: CASRLLGELFF. The CDR3 DNA follows: TGTGCCAGCAGGTTATTGGGGGAGCTGTTTTTT.

This rearrangement joins TRBV19 to TRBJ2-2, with TRBD2 as a possible D gene (6 bases). Germline CDR1 is LNHDA and CDR2 is SQIVND (reference sequence). Trimming took off 1 base at V and 0 bases at J, with 9 bases between the two ends. CDR3 size: 16 residues. The CDR3 DNA follows: TGTGCCAGTAGTATAGGAGGCGGGGCGAACACCGGGGAGCTGTTTTTT. Its translation: CASSIGGGANTGELFF.

V gene TRBV5-6 combines with J gene TRBJ1-1, with D uncertain. CDR1 and CDR2 from the germline V gene are SGHDT and YYEEEE. The CDR3 length is 14 residues. The V end was cut by 6 bases, the J end by 2 bases, with 14 bases between. The CDR3 loop is CASNIGITNTEAFF. The CDR3, as DNA: TGTGCCAGCAATATAGGGATAACCAACACTGAAGCTTTCTTT.

The genes are TRBV5-6 and TRBJ1-6, with unresolved D. Deletions cut 4 bases from V and 9 bases from J, with 20 bases between. This CDR3 is built from 16 residues. The germline V gene encodes CDR1 SGHDT and CDR2 YYEEEE. CDR3 bases: TGTGCCAGCAGCCCCCGGCAGGTGAGGGATATTTCACCCCTCCACTTT. It codes for CASSPRQVRDISPLHF.

The V gene is TRBV27, the J gene TRBJ2-1; 9 bases map to TRBD1. The ends lost 3 bases at V and 6 bases at J; junction bases unmatched: 6. The germline V gene has CDR1 MNHEY and CDR2 SMNVEV (reference sequence). CDR3 length equals 15 residues. The CDR3 spells CASSFTGTGSNEQFF. The CDR3 nucleotides are TGTGCCAGCAGTTTCACCGGGACAGGGAGCAATGAGCAGTTCTTC.

The chain uses TRBV9 and TRBJ1-1; D not resolved. The CDR3 has 15 amino acids. In germline, CDR1 is SGDLS, CDR2 YYNGEE. V gave up 0 bases and J gave up 7 bases, with 16 bases separating them. CDR3 in DNA: TGTGCCAGCAGCGTAGGCCAGGCCGGTGCGAGTGAAGCTTTCTTT. Amino acids: CASSVGQAGASEAFF.

This rearrangement joins TRBV6-5 to TRBJ1-5; D remains ambiguous. This CDR3 contains 13 residues. V lost 6 bases, J lost 2 bases, and 8 bases lay in between. Germline V gives CDR1 MNHEY, CDR2 SVGAGI. CDR3 nucleotides: TGTGCCAGCAGGGCCGGTGGCAATCAGCCCCAGCATTTT. It is translated as CASRAGGNQPQHF.